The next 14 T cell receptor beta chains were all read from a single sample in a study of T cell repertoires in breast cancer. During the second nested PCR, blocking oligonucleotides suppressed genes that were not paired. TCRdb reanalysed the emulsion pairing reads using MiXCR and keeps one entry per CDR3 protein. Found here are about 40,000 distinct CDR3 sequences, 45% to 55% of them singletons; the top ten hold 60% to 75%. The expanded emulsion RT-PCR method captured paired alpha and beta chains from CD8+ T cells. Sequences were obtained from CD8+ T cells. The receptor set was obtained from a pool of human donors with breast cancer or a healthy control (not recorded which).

The CDR3 nucleotides read TGCAGTGCTTCGCGGGCCGGGACAGGGAAAACCGGGGAGCTGTTTTTT. Its translation is CSASRAGTGKTGELFF. The rearrangement uses TRBV20-1 and TRBJ2-2; 9 bases are shared with TRBD1. The germline V gene encodes CDR1 DFQATT and CDR2 SNEGSKA (reference sequence). The CDR3 is 16 amino acids. V dropped 5 bases and J dropped 5; count of bases not matched to a gene: 12.

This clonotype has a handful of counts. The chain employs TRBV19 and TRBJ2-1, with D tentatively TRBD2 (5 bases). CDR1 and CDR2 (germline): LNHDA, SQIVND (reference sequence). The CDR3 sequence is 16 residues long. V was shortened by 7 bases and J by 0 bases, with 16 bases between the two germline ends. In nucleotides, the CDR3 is TGTGCCAGTACCCGAGTGGGGAGTAGCTCCTACAATGAGCAGTTCTTC. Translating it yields CASTRVGSSSYNEQFF.

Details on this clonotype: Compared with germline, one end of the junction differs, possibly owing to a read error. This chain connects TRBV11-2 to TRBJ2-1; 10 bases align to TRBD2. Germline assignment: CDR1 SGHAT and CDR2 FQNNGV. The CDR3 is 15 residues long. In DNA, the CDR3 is TGTGGCAGCAGCCCCAGACTAGCGGGCAACAATGAGCAGTTCTTC. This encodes CGSSPRLAGNNEQFF.

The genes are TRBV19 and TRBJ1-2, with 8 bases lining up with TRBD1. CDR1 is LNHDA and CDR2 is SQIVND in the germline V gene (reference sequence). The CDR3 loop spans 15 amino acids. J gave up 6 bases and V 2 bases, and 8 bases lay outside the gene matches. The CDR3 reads CASSIRRTGLNGYTF. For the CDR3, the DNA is TGTGCCAGTAGTATACGGCGGACAGGGCTGAATGGCTACACCTTC. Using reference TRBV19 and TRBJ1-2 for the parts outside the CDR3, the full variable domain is DGGITQSPKYLFRKEGQNVTLSCEQNLNHDAMYWYRQDPGQGLRLIYYSQIVNDFQKGDIAEGYSVSREKKESFPLTVTSAQKNPTAFYLCASSIRRTGLNGYTFGSGTRLTVV.

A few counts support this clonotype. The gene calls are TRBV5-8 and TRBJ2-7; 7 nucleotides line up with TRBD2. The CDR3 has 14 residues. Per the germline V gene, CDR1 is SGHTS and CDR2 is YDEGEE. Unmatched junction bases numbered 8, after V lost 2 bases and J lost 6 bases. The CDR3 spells CASSFGRFAREQYF. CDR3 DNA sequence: TGTGCCAGCAGCTTCGGGAGGTTCGCCCGCGAGCAGTACTTC.

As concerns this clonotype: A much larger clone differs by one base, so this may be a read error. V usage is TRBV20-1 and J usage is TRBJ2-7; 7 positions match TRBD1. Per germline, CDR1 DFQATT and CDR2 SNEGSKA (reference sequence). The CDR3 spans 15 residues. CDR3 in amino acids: CGASGERGREYEQYF. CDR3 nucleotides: TGCGGTGCGTCTGGGGAGAGGGGGCGCGAGTACGAGCAGTACTTC.

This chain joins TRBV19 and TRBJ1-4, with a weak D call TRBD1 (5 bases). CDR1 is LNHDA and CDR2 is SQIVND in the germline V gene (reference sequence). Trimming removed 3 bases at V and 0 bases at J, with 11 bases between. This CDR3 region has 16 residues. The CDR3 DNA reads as TGTGCCAGTAGTATTTGGACACGGCCAACTAATGAAAAACTGTTTTTT. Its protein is CASSIWTRPTNEKLFF.

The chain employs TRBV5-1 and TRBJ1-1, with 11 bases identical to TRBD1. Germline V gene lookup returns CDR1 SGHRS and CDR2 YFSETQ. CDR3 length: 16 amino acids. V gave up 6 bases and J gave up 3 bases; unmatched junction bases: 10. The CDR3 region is CASNWDRGEWDTEAFF. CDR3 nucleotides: TGCGCCAGCAACTGGGACAGGGGGGAATGGGACACTGAAGCTTTCTTT.

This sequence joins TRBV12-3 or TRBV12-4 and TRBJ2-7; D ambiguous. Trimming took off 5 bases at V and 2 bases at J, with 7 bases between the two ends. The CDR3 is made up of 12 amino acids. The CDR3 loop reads CASSQDPYEQYF. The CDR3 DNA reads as TGTGCCAGCAGTCAGGATCCCTACGAGCAGTACTTC.

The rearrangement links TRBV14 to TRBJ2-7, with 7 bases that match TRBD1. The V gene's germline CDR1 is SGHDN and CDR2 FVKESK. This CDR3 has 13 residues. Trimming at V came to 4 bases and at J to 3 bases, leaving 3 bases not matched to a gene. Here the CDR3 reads CASSPQGNYEQYF. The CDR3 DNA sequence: TGTGCCAGCAGCCCACAGGGGAACTACGAGCAGTACTTC.

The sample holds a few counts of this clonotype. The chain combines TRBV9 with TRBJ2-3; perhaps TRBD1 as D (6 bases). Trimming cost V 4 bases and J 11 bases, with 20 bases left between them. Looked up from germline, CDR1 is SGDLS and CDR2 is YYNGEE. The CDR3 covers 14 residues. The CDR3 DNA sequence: TGTGCCAGCAGCCCCACATCGAGCCAAGGGGGGCAGTATTTT. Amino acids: CASSPTSSQGGQYF.

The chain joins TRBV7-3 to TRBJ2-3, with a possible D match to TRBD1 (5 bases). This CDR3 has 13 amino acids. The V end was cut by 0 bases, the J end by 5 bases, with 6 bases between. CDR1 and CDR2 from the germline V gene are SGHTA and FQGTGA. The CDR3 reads CASSLTREDTQYF. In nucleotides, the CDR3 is TGTGCCAGCAGCTTAACCAGGGAAGATACGCAGTATTTT.

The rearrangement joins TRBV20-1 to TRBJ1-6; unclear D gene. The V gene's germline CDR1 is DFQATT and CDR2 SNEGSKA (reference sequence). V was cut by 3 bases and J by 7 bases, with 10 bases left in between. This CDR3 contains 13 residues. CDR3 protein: CSARAQPNSPLHF. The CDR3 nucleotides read TGCAGTGCTAGGGCCCAACCAAATTCACCCCTCCACTTT.

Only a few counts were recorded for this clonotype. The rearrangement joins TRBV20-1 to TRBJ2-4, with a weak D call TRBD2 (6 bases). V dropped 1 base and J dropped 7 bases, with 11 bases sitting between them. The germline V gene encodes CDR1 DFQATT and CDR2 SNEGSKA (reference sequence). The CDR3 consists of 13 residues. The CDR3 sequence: CSARGGLGNIQYF. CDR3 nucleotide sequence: TGCAGTGCTAGAGGGGGACTGGGGAACATTCAGTACTTC.